The source of this TCR beta chain is a study of CD4+ T cells in melanoma. Study outcomes and limitations: Diverse differentiation states were reported for melanoma neoantigen-specific CD4+ T cells. A reported correlation linked neoantigen-specific CD4+ T cells to CD8+, macrophage and B cell function.

Assay used: immunoSEQ multiplex PCR; TCRdb lists only in-frame clones, some missing. The table includes some 16,000 clones, approximately 76% detected once. Germline V gene sequence: CDR1 SGHTA, CDR2 FQGNSA. The CDR3 consists of 13 residues. Trimming shortened V by 1 base and J by 1 base, and 4 bases separated the two germline ends. In regard to this clone: Its target is not known.

The TCR sequence derives from a human donor with melanoma. Material for sequencing was cells from a culture (not recorded whether cultured in vitro). This chain connects TRBV7-2 to TRBJ1-1; D gene uncertain. CDR3 sequence (DNA): TGTGCCAGCAGCTTAGGAAGGAACACTGAAGCTTTCTTT. Translation: CASSLGRNTEAFF.